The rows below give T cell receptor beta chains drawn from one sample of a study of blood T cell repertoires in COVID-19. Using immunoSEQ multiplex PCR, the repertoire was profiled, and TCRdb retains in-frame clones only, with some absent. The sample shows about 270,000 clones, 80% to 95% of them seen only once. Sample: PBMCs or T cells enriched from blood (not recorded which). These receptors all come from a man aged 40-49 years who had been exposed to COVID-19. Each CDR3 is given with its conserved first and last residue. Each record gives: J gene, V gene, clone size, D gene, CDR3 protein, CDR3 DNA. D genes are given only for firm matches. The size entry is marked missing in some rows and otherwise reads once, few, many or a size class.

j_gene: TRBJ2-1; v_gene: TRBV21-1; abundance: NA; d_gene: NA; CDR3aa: CASSKEGNCGALYNEQFF; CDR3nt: TGTGCCAGCAGCAAAGAGGGGAATTGCGGGGCCCTCTACAATGAGCAGTTCTTC
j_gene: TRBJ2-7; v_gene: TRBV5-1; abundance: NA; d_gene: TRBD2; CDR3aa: CASSLGNLGGGDEQYF; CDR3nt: TGCGCCAGCAGCTTGGGCAATTTGGGGGGAGGGGACGAGCAGTACTTC
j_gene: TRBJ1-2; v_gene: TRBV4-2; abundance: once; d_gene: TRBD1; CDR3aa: CASSQVDLTGTGENYGYTF; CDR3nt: TGTGCCAGCAGCCAAGTGGATCTGACCGGGACAGGGGAAAACTATGGCTACACCTTC
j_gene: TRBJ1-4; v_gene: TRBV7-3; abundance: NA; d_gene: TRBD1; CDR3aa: CASSLRGLGATNEKLFF; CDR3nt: TGTGCCAGCAGCTTGAGGGGGCTTGGAGCAACTAATGAAAAACTGTTTTTT
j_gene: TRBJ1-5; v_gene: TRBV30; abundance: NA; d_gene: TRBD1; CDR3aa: CAWGTGQASDQPQHF; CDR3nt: TGTGCCTGGGGGACGGGACAGGCATCCGATCAGCCCCAGCATTTT
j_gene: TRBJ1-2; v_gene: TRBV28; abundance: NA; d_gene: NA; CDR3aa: CASSLGQINYGYTF; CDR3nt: TGTGCCAGCAGCCTCGGACAGATTAACTATGGCTACACCTTC
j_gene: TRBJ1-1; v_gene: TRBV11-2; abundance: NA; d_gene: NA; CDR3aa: CASSLGHRSEAFF; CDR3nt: TGTGCCAGCAGCTTGGGACACCGAAGTGAAGCTTTCTTT
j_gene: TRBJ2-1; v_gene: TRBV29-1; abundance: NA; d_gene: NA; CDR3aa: CSVEASATGFF; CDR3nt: TGCAGCGTTGAAGCTTCGGCGACTGGGTTCTTC
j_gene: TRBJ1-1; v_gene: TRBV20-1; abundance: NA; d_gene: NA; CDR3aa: CSASPSTQGTRTEAFF; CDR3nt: TGCAGTGCTAGTCCCTCAACACAGGGCACGAGGACTGAAGCTTTCTTT
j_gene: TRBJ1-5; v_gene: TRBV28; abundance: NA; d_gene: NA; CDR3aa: CASRATRLYRKGSNQPQHF; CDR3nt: TGTGCCAGCCGCGCGACTCGCCTATACAGGAAAGGGAGCAATCAGCCCCAGCATTTT
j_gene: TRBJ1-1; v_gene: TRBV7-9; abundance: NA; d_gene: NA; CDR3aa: CASSLFPAEEWQNTEAFF; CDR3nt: TGTGCCAGCAGCTTATTTCCGGCGGAGGAATGGCAGAACACTGAAGCTTTCTTT
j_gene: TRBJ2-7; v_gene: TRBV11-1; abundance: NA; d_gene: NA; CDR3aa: CASSPDRSYEQYF; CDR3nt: TGTGCCAGCAGCCCGGACAGAAGCTACGAGCAGTACTTC
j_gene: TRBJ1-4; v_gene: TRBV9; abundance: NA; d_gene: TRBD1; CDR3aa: CASSVGLSTGNEKLFF; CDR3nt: TGTGCCAGCAGCGTAGGATTATCGACAGGGAATGAAAAACTGTTTTTT
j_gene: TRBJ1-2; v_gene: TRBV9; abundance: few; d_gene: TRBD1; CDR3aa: CASSSPTGVKNYGYTF; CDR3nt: TGTGCCAGCAGTTCTCCCACAGGGGTCAAAAACTATGGCTACACCTTC
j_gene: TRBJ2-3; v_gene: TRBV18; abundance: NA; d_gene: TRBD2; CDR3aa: CASSPPAGGFHTQYF; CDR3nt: TGTGCCAGCTCACCACCAGCGGGAGGGTTTCATACGCAGTATTTT
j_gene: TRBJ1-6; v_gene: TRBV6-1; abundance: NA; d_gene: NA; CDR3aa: CASSEREGSPLHF; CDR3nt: TGTGCCAGCAGTGAACGCGAGGGTTCACCCCTCCACTTT